This T cell receptor (beta chain) was sequenced in a study of CD8 T cells in Susac syndrome. Between the trimmed V and J ends, which lost 0 bases and 0 bases, there was a span of 11 bases. CDR3 size: 16 residues. Germline lookup yields CDR1 SGHAT and CDR2 FQNNGV. RNA amounts of 0.5 to 1 ug underwent reverse transcription with random hexamers. TCRdb re-analysed the immunoSEQ multiplex PCR reads in MiXCR, keeping a single row per CDR3 protein. The top ten hold about 0.13% of the sample, which has hundreds of thousands of distinct CDR3 sequences, 92% seen once. This clonotype was picked up a small number of times.

This receptor was identified in a human donor with multiple sclerosis. The sequencing input was CD8+ T cells from PBMCs. The chain employs TRBV11-2 and TRBJ1-2; unclear D gene. CDR3 sequence (DNA): TGTGCCAGCAGCTTAGATGACGGTACCCCTAACTATGGCTACACCTTC. Amino acid sequence: CASSLDDGTPNYGYTF.